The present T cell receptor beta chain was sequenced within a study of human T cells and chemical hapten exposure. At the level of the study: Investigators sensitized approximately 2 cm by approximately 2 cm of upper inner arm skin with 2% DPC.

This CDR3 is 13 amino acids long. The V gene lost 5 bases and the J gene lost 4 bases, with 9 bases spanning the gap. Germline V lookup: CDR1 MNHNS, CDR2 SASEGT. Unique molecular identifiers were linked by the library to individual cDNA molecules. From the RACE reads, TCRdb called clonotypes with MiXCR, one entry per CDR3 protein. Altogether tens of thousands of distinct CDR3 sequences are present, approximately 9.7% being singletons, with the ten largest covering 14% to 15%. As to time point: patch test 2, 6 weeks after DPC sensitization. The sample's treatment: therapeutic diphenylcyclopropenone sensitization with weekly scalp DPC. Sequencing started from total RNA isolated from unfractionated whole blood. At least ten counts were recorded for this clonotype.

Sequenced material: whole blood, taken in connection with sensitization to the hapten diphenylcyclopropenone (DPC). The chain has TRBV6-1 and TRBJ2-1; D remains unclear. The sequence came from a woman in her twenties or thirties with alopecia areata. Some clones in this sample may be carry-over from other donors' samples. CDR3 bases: TGTGCCAGCAGTAAGTCTGCTTACAATGAGCAGTTCTTC. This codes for CASSKSAYNEQFF.